These T cell receptor beta chains were read from a single sample in a study of cytomegalovirus exposure and HLA in healthy donors. The data were produced by immunoSEQ multiplex PCR, yet TCRdb's version contains in-frame clones alone and is incomplete. The repertoire holds some 180,000 clones, with about four fifths as singletons. Sequencing input: PBMCs. The receptors stem from a middle-aged man in good health and CMV-seropositive. Both conserved end residues are part of each CDR3. A D gene is named only where the DNA matches it firmly. Rows give clone size only sometimes, using once, few, many, or a class for an expanded clone.

.,TRBV9,TRBJ1-1,.,TGTGCCAGCAGCGTGACAGGAGGGAACACTGAAGCTTTCTTT,CASSVTGGNTEAFF
.,TRBV30,TRBJ2-7,.,TGTGCCTGGAGTGGAGGCGGCAGAAAACTCTACGAGCAGTACTTC,CAWSGGGRKLYEQYF
.,TRBV2,TRBJ1-1,TRBD1,TGTGCCAGCAGCCTACAGGGGCTGAACACTGAAGCTTTCTTT,CASSLQGLNTEAFF
.,TRBV5-1,TRBJ1-1,TRBD1,TGCGCCAGCAGCCAGTCCCCGGGACAGCCTAACACTGAAGCTTTCTTT,CASSQSPGQPNTEAFF
.,TRBV9,TRBJ2-2,TRBD2,TGTGCCAGCAGCCCAAGGGAAAAAACTAGCGGAGCCGGGGAGCTGTTTTTT,CASSPREKTSGAGELFF
.,TRBV7-2,TRBJ2-7,.,TGTGCCAGCAGCCCAAGTCCAGTCTACGAGCAGTACTTC,CASSPSPVYEQYF
few,TRBV2,TRBJ2-2,.,TGTGCCAGCAGTGATGTCAGAACCGGGGAGCTGTTTTTT,CASSDVRTGELFF
.,TRBV11-2,TRBJ2-3,TRBD2,TGTGCCAGCAGCCCAGATGGGACTAGCGGGTACACAGATACGCAGTATTTT,CASSPDGTSGYTDTQYF
.,TRBV7-6,TRBJ2-5,TRBD2,TGTGCCAGCAGCTTAGTAGGTAGCGGGAGATTGTCGGAGACCCAGTACTTC,CASSLVGSGRLSETQYF
few,TRBV4-1,TRBJ1-2,.,TGCGCCAGCAGCCAAGGACACTCAGACTATGGCTACACCTTC,CASSQGHSDYGYTF
once,TRBV4-1,TRBJ2-3,TRBD2,TGCGCCAGCAGCCAAGATGGGGGGGGGACGGTCACAGATACGCAGTATTTT,CASSQDGGGTVTDTQYF
.,TRBV15,TRBJ2-7,TRBD1,TGTGCCACCAGCAGAGAAATCCGAGGACAGGTCTCCTACGAGCAGTACTTC,CATSREIRGQVSYEQYF
.,TRBV2,TRBJ2-3,TRBD2,TGTGCCAGCAGTGAACTAGAGCGAGGACTAGCGGGAACAGATACGCAGTATTTT,CASSELERGLAGTDTQYF
.,TRBV9,TRBJ1-2,TRBD1,TGTGCCAGCAGCCCCCGGACAGGGGCTAACTATGGCTACACCTTC,CASSPRTGANYGYTF
.,TRBV5-4,TRBJ1-2,.,TGTGCCAGCAGCTTGGACGGGGACTATGGCTACACCTTC,CASSLDGDYGYTF
.,TRBV28,TRBJ2-2,TRBD1,TGTGCCAGCAATCGACCGGGACAGGGAAACACCGGGGAGCTGTTTTTT,CASNRPGQGNTGELFF
.,TRBV18,TRBJ2-3,.,TGTGCCAGCTCATACGTGTCAGGAGGAGGGACAGATACGCAGTATTTT,CASSYVSGGGTDTQYF